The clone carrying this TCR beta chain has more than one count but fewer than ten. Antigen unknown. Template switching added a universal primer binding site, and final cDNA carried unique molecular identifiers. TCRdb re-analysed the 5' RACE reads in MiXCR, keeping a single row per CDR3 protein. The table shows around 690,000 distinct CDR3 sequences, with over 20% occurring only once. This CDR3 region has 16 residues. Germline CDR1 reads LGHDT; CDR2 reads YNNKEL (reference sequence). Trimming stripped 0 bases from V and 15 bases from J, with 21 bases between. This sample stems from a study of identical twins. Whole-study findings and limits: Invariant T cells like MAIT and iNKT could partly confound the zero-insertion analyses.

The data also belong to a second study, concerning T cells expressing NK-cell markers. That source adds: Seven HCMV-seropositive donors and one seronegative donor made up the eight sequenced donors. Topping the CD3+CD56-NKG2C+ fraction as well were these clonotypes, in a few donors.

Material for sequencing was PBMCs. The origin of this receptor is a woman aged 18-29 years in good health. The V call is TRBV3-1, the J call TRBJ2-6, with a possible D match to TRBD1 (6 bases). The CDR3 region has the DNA TGTGCCAGCAGCCAAGATCGTTCAAGGACAGACCCTAGCCTGACTTTC. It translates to CASSQDRSRTDPSLTF.